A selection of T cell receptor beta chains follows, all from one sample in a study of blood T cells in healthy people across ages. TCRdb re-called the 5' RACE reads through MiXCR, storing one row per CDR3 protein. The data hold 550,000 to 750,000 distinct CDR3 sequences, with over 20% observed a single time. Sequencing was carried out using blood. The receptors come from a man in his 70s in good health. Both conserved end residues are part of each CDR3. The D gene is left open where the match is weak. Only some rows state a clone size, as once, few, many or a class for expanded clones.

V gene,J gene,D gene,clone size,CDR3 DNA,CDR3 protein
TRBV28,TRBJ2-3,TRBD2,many,TGTGCCAGCAGTTTAGGTGGCCCCCCTATTAGCGGGAGGGAAATAGCATTGAACACAGATACGCAGTATTTT,CASSLGGPPISGREIALNTDTQYF
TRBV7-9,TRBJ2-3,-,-,TGTGCCAGCAGCTTGGGCAGGGTTGCGACAGATACGCAGTATTTT,CASSLGRVATDTQYF
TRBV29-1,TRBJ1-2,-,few,TGCAGCGTTGAGGAGTTTAAAAATGGCTACACCTTC,CSVEEFKNGYTF
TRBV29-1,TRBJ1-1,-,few,TGCAGCGTTGTAAGGGACGGGAACACTGAAGCTTTCTTT,CSVVRDGNTEAFF
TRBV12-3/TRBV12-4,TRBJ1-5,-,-,TGTGCCAGCAGTTGGGGCGACAGTCAACCCCTGCATTTT,CASSWGDSQPLHF
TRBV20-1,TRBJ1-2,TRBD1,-,TGCAGTGCTAGAGATCCAAGTAAAGGGGGCGGGTATGGCTACACCTTC,CSARDPSKGGGYGYTF
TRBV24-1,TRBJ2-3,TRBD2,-,TGTGCCACCAGTGATCCGGGACTAGCGGGAGCAGATACGCAGTATTTT,CATSDPGLAGADTQYF
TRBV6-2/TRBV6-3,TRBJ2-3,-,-,TGTGCCAGCAGTTACTATCCAAGGGACAGCACAGATACGCAGTATTTT,CASSYYPRDSTDTQYF
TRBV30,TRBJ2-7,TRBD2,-,TGTGCCTCCAGCGGGAGGGCCTACGAGCAGTACTTC,CASSGRAYEQYF
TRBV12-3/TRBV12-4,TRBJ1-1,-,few,TGTGCCAGCAGTCCCTCAGGCCCGGGGCTAGAACACACTGAAGCTTTCTTT,CASSPSGPGLEHTEAFF
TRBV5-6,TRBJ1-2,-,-,TGTGCCAGCAGCTTGAGGGGGGAGAGAACCTTC,CASSLRGERTF
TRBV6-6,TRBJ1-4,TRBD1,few,TGTGCCAGCAGTTTCGCGGACAGGGCGGAAAAACTGTTTTTT,CASSFADRAEKLFF
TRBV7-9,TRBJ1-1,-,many,TGTGCCAGCAGCCGGGGTTCTAACACTGAAGCTTTCTTT,CASSRGSNTEAFF
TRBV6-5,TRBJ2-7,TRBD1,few,TGTGCCAGCAGTTACTTCCGGGACAGGGGTGGAGGCGAGCAGTACTTC,CASSYFRDRGGGEQYF
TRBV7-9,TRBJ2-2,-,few,TGTGCCAGCAGCTTAGCTGGCGCCCGTAACACCGGGGAGCTGTTTTTT,CASSLAGARNTGELFF
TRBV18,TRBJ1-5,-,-,TGTGCCAGCTCACGACAGAAAAGCAATCAGCCCCAGCATTTT,CASSRQKSNQPQHF
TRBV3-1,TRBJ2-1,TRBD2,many,TGTGCCAGCAGCCCCAGCGGGGGGGGGGATGAGCAGTTCTTC,CASSPSGGGDEQFF
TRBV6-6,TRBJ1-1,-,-,TGTGCCAGCAGCCCTCCGGGGTCCCTTGCGAACACTGAAGCTTTCTTT,CASSPPGSLANTEAFF
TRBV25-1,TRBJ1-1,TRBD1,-,TGTGCCAGCAGTGACCACAGGGGTTTCGGGGCTTTCTTT,CASSDHRGFGAFF
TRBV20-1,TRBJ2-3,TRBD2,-,TGCAGTGCTAAAAGGACTAGCAGGGGCCCAGATACGCAGTATTTT,CSAKRTSRGPDTQYF
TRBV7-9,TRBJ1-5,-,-,TGTGCCAGCAGCCCGGGACCGGACTTAATCAATCAGCCCCAGCATTTT,CASSPGPDLINQPQHF
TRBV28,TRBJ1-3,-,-,TGTGCCAGCAGTTTTAGGGGATCTGACAGGATATGGAACACCATATATTTT,CASSFRGSDRIWNTIYF
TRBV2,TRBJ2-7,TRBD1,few,TGTGCCAGCATTAAGACGGGACAGGGCTACGAGCAGTACTTC,CASIKTGQGYEQYF
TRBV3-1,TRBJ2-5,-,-,TGTGCCAGCAGCCAAAGAGAGACTACCATCGGAGAGACCCAGTACTTC,CASSQRETTIGETQYF
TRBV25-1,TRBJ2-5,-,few,TGTGCCAGGGACTGGAGGGAGACGAGCGGTTGCGAGACCCAGTACTTC,CARDWRETSGCETQYF
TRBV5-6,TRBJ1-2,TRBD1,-,TGTGCCAGCAGCTTGTGGGACAGGGGATATGGCTACACCTTC,CASSLWDRGYGYTF
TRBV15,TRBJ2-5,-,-,TGTGCCGCCAGCAGAGGGACCCAAGAGACCCAGTACTTC,CAASRGTQETQYF
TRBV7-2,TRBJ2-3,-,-,TGTGCCAGCAGCGATTTGACCCAAGCGGAGTATTTT,CASSDLTQAEYF
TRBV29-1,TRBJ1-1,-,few,TGCAGCGTTTTACCTCGGGGGGGTATTGAAGCTTTCTTT,CSVLPRGGIEAFF
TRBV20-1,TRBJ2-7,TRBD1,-,TGCAGTGCTTGCCACACCGGGACAGGGAACTACGAGCAGTACTTC,CSACHTGTGNYEQYF
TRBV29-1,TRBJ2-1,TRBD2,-,TGCAGCGTTGTACGGGAGGGGAGCTCCTACAATGAGCAGTTCTTC,CSVVREGSSYNEQFF
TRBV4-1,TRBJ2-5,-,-,TGCGCCAGCAGCCAAGATATAAGGGGCCAAGAGACCCAGTACTTC,CASSQDIRGQETQYF
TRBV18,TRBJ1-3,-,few,TGTGCCAGCTCACCAGGCCTTGCAAGAACTGGAAACACCATATATTTT,CASSPGLARTGNTIYF
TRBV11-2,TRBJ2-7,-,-,TGTGCCAGCAGCTTAGAATCGGCAGGGCAGTACTTC,CASSLESAGQYF
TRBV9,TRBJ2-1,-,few,TGTGCCAGCAGCGTTAACCAGCGGCCCGACAATGAGCAGTTCTTC,CASSVNQRPDNEQFF
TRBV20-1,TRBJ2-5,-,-,TGCGCCCGGGGTTTGGAGACCCAGTACTTC,CARGLETQYF
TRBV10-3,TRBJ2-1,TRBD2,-,TGTGCCATCAGAGCGGGAGGGCAGATGTCCTACAATGAGCAGTTCTTC,CAIRAGGQMSYNEQFF